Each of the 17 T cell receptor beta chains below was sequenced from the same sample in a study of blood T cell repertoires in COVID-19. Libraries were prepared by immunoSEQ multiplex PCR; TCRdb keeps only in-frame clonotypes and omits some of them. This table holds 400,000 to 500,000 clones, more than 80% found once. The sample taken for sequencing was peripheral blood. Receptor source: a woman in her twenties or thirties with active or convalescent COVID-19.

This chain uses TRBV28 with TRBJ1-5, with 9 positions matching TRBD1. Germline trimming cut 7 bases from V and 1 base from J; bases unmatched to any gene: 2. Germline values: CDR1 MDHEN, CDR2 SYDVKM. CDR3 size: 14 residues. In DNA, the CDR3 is TGTGCCAGCATCGACAGGGGGAGCAATCAGCCCCAGCATTTT. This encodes CASIDRGSNQPQHF.

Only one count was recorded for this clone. This chain's CDR3 is CASSLATATNEKLFF. The CDR3 DNA follows: TGCGCCAGCAGCTTGGCAACAGCAACTAATGAAAAACTGTTTTTT. The chain carries TRBV5-1 and TRBJ1-4; D ambiguous. CDR1 SGHRS and CDR2 YFSETQ come from the germline V gene. The V and J ends lost 0 bases and 0 bases respectively, with 6 bases between them. This CDR3 spans 15 amino acids.

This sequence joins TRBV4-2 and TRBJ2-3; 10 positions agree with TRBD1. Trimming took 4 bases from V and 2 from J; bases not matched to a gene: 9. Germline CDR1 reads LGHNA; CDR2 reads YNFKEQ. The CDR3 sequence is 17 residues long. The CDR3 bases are TGTGCCAGCAGCCCTCCTCGCGGGACAGGGGCCACAGATACGCAGTATTTT. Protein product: CASSPPRGTGATDTQYF.

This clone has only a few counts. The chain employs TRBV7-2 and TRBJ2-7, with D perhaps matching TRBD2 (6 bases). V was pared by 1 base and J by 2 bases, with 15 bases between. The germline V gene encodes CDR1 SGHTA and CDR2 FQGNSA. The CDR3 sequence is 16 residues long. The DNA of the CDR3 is TGTGCCAGCAGCTTAGTAGCTAGCGCCCTTGCCTACGAGCAGTACTTC. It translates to CASSLVASALAYEQYF. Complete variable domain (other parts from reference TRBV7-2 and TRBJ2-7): GAGVSQSPSNKVTEKGKDVELRCDPISGHTALYWYRQSLGQGLEFLIYFQGNSAPDKSGLPSDRFSAERTGGSVSTLTIQRTQQEDSAVYLCASSLVASALAYEQYFGPGTRLTVT.

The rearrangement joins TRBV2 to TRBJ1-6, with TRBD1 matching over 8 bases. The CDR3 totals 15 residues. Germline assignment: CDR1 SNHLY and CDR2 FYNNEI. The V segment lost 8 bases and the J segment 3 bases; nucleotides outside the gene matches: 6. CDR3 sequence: CASDGTGYYNSPLHF. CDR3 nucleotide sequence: TGTGCCAGCGATGGGACAGGTTACTATAATTCACCCCTCCACTTT.

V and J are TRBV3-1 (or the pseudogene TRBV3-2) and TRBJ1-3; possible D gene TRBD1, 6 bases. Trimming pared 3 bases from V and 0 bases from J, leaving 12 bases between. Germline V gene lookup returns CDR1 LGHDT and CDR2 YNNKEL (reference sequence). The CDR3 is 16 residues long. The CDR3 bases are TGTGCCAGCAGCCAGACAGACAGGATCTCTGGAAACACCATATATTTT. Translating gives CASSQTDRISGNTIYF.

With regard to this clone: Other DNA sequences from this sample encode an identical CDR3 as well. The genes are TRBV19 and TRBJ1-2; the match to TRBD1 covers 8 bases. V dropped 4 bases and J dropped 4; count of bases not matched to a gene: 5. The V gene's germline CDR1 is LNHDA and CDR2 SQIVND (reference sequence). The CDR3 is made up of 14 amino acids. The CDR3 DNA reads TGTGCCAGTAGTACTCGGCAGGGGGCCTATGGCTACACCTTC. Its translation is CASSTRQGAYGYTF.

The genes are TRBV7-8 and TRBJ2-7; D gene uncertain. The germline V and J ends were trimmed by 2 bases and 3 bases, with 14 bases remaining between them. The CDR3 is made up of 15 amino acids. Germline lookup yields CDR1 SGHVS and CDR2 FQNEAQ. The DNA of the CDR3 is TGTGCCAGCAGCTTAAGTCGACACCTTAGCTACGAGCAGTACTTC. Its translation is CASSLSRHLSYEQYF.

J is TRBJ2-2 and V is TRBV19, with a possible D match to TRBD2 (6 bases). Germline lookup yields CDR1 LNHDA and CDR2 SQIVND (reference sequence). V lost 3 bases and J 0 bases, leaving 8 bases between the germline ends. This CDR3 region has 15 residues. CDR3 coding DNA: TGTGCCAGTAGTATTGGAGGGTCGAACACCGGGGAGCTGTTTTTT. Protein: CASSIGGSNTGELFF.

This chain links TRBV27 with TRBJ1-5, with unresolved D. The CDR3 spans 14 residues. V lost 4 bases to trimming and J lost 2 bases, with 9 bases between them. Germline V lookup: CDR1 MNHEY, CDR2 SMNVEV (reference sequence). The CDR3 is CASSSGVGNQPQHF. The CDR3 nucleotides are TGTGCCAGCAGTTCCGGGGTGGGCAATCAGCCCCAGCATTTT.

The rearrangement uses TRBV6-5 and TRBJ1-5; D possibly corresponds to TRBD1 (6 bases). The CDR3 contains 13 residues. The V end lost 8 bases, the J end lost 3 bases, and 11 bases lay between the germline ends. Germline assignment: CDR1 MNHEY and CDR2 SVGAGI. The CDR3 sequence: CASARGFNQPQHF. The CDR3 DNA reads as TGTGCCAGCGCCAGGGGTTTCAATCAGCCCCAGCATTTT.

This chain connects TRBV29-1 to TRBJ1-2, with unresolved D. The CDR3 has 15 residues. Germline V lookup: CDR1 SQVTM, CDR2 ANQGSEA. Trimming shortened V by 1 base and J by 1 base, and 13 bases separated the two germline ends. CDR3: CSVEGPQANNYGYTF. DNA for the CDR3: TGCAGCGTTGAAGGTCCCCAGGCGAATAACTATGGCTACACCTTC.

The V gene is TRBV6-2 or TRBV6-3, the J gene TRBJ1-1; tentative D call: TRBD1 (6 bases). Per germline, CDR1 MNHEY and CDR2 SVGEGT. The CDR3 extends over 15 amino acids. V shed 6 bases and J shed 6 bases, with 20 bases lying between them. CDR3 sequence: CASSPLSRDNPEAFF. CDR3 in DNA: TGTGCCAGCAGCCCCCTATCCAGGGACAACCCTGAAGCTTTCTTT.

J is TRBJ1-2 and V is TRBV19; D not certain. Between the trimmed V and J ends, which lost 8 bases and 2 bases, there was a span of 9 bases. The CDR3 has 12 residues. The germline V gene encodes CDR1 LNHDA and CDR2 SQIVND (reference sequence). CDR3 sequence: CASAPRNYGYTF. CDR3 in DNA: TGTGCCAGTGCCCCTAGGAACTATGGCTACACCTTC.

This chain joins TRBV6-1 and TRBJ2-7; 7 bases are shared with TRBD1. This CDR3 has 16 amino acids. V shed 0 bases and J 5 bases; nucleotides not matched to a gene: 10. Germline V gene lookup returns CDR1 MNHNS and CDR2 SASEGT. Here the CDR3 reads CASSEAAKGALDEQYF. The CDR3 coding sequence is TGTGCCAGCAGTGAAGCGGCAAAGGGGGCGCTTGACGAGCAGTACTTC.

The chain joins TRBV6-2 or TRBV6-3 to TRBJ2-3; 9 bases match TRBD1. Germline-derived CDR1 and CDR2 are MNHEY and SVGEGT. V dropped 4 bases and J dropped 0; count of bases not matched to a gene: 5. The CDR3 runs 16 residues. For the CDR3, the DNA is TGTGCCAGCAGTTGGGGACAGGGCGAAAGCACAGATACGCAGTATTTT. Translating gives CASSWGQGESTDTQYF.

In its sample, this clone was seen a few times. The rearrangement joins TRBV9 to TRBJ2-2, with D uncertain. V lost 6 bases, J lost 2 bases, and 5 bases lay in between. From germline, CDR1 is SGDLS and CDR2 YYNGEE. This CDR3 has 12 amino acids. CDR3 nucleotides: TGTGCCAGCACCCTAAACACCGGGGAGCTGTTTTTT. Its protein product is CASTLNTGELFF.